The subject of this entry is one T cell receptor (beta chain). From its re-call of the 5' RACE reads, TCRdb lists each CDR3 protein once, without DNA. Here the sample table reports more than 300,000 distinct CDR3 sequences. From germline, CDR1 is DFQATT and CDR2 SNEGSKA (reference sequence). This CDR3 has 15 residues. The data belong to a study of monozygotic twins with inflammatory bowel disease. The specimen sequenced was blood. This chain links TRBV20-1 with TRBJ2-3; TCRdb returns TRBD1, unconfirmable since there is no DNA. The receptor comes from a human donor with ulcerative colitis or Crohn's disease, or a healthy co-twin of an affected twin (not recorded which). The CDR3 loop is CSARGGRGVTDTQYF.